This T cell receptor beta chain was captured by sequencing in a study of blood T cell repertoires in COVID-19. Across the whole study: Collection of acute and convalescent COVID-19 samples took place in the United States, Italy and Spain. PBMCs, B-cell-depleted T cells, or T cells provided the cDNA or gDNA that made up the material.

In the original workflow: From reference gene primer amplification, estimates of nucleated cell counts were derived. The method was immunoSEQ multiplex PCR; TCRdb's version includes in-frame clones alone and lacks a portion of them. That table furnishes V, J and clone size, whereas the DNA furnished D and trimming. The table shows over 75,000 clones, with roughly 90% occurring only once. The CDR3 consists of 13 residues. The germline V gene has CDR1 SNHLY and CDR2 FYNNEI. With 6 bases removed from V and 5 bases from J, the gap between germline ends came to 13 bases. The sample consisted of peripheral blood. The chain links TRBV2 to TRBJ1-1; D possibly corresponds to TRBD1 (6 bases). The receptor's source is a human donor with active COVID-19. The donor label of this sample is uncertain. The CDR3 DNA follows: TGTGCCAGCAGATCTAGGGGGGGAACTGAAGCTTTCTTT. It encodes CASRSRGGTEAFF.